This is a list of T cell receptor beta chains from one sample in a study of OX40 agonist ivuxolimab in advanced cancers. The data were produced by immunoSEQ multiplex PCR, yet TCRdb's version contains in-frame clones alone and is incomplete. The profile covers roughly 92,000 clones, with 84% appearing a single time and around 5.9% taken by the ten largest. The input for sequencing was CD4+ or CD8+ T cells sorted from blood, taken in a trial of the OX40 agonist ivuxolimab. The receptors were sampled from an adult with an advanced solid tumor such as melanoma, head and neck, liver or kidney cancer. CDR3s include the opening cysteine and the closing phenylalanine or tryptophan. A D gene is named only where the DNA matches it firmly. Clone size is not always given. Where it is, it says once, few, many or a class for expanded clones.

j_call,clone_size,v_call,d_call,cdr3_nt,cdr3_aa
TRBJ1-2,once,TRBV4-1,-,TGCGCCAGCAGCCAAGAGGATGGCTACACCTTC,CASSQEDGYTF
TRBJ2-7,-,TRBV2,TRBD1,TGTGCCAGCGGAGAACAGGGGGCAACGACCTACGAGCAGTACTTC,CASGEQGATTYEQYF
TRBJ1-2,-,TRBV6-1,TRBD1,TGTGCCAGCAGTGAAGGGGAGGGGGCCTATGGCTACACCTTC,CASSEGEGAYGYTF
TRBJ2-3,-,TRBV7-6,-,TGTGCCAGCAGCCCCCGAACGGCGGGGCGAAGCACAGATACGCAGTATTTT,CASSPRTAGRSTDTQYF
TRBJ2-6,few,TRBV14,TRBD2,TGTGCCAGCAGTCGGCGGGGGGCAAGTGGGGCCAACGTCCTGACTTTC,CASSRRGASGANVLTF
TRBJ2-1,-,TRBV29-1,TRBD2,TGCAGCGTCCTGACTAGCGGGGGCTACAGCAATGAGCAGTTCTTC,CSVLTSGGYSNEQFF
TRBJ1-1,-,TRBV9,-,TGTGCCAGCAGCGCTCAAGACAGGCCGGCCACTGAAGCTTTCTTT,CASSAQDRPATEAFF
TRBJ2-7,-,TRBV5-1,-,TGCGCCAGCGGGGGACCCTACGAGCAGTACTTC,CASGGPYEQYF
TRBJ2-2,few,TRBV6-4,-,TGTGCCAGCAGTGACTCCAGGGATACCGGGGAGCTGTTTTTT,CASSDSRDTGELFF
TRBJ2-1,-,TRBV7-9,-,TGTGCCAGCATCCTTATCGGGATACTCGATGAGCAGTTCTTC,CASILIGILDEQFF